Presented here are 20 T cell receptor beta chains from one specimen sequenced in a study of cytomegalovirus exposure and HLA in healthy donors. The PCR was carried out with 60 Vbeta primers and 13 Jbeta primers. Using immunoSEQ multiplex PCR, the repertoire was profiled, and TCRdb retains in-frame clones only, with some absent. The table shows 110,000 or so clones, with around 85% occurring only once. Material for sequencing was PBMCs. These receptors came from a young man in good health and CMV-seropositive.

V and J are TRBV6-6 and TRBJ1-5, with D tentatively TRBD1 (5 bases). The germline gives CDR1 MNHNY, CDR2 SVGAGI (reference sequence). The V gene lost 6 bases and the J gene lost 7 bases, with 16 bases spanning the gap. The CDR3 totals 14 residues. The CDR3 loop is CASSTSGGGQPQHF. The CDR3 nucleotides read TGTGCCAGCAGCACCTCCGGGGGGGGACAGCCCCAGCATTTT.

The genes are TRBV7-9 and TRBJ2-2; 13 bases align to TRBD2. This CDR3 has 15 residues. V lost 5 bases to trimming and J lost 8 bases; unmatched junction nucleotides: 5. The germline V gene encodes CDR1 SEHNR and CDR2 FQNEAQ (reference sequence). The CDR3 DNA reads TGTGCCAGCAGCATGACTAGCGGGGGGTTTGGGGAGCTGTTTTTT. Protein product: CASSMTSGGFGELFF. The full variable domain, rest sourced from reference TRBV7-9 and TRBJ2-2, is DTGVSQNPRHKITKRGQNVTFRCDPISEHNRLYWYRQTLGQGPEFLTYFQNEAQLEKSRLLSDRFSAERPKGSFSTLEIQRTEQGDSAMYLCASSMTSGGFGELFFGEGSRLTVL.

The sample holds one count of this clone. This chain connects TRBV12-1 to TRBJ2-7; the tabulated D call, TRBD1, remains unverified against the DNA. TRBV12-1 is annotated as a pseudogene. CDR3 length: 15 amino acids. CDR3 amino acids: CASSPRTRSSYEQYF. The CDR3, as DNA: TGTGCCAGCAGCCCTCGGACACGTAGCTCCTACGAGCAGTACTTC.

The rearrangement links TRBV2 to TRBJ2-3; 9 bases line up with TRBD1. The germline V gene has CDR1 SNHLY and CDR2 FYNNEI. The V segment lost 6 bases and the J segment 2 bases; nucleotides outside the gene matches: 6. The CDR3 contains 15 residues. The CDR3 sequence: CASSSGTGITDTQYF. In DNA, the CDR3 is TGTGCCAGCAGCTCCGGGACAGGGATCACAGATACGCAGTATTTT.

The chain couples TRBV29-1 to TRBJ2-4; D is perhaps TRBD1 (6 bases). V was clipped by 1 base and J by 6 bases, with 19 bases between them. This CDR3 comprises 16 residues. Germline CDR1 and CDR2: SQVTM and ANQGSEA. CDR3 bases: TGCAGCGTTGAAGTCCCGAACAGGGAAATGCTAAACATTCAGTACTTC. Protein sequence: CSVEVPNREMLNIQYF.

The sample holds a few counts of this clone. The CDR3: CASRDSGGAFDEQFF. The DNA for the CDR3 is TGCGCCAGCAGGGATAGCGGGGGGGCGTTCGATGAGCAGTTCTTC. V usage is TRBV10-1 and J usage is TRBJ2-1; 11 positions agree with TRBD2. Germline values: CDR1 WNHNN, CDR2 SYGVQD (reference sequence). The CDR3 totals 15 residues. V gave up 6 bases and J gave up 8 bases; unmatched junction bases: 9.

The chain couples TRBV5-4 to TRBJ2-7, with D hard to call. Trimming shortened V by 3 bases and J by 0 bases, and 7 bases separated the two germline ends. The CDR3 contains 13 residues. CDR1 SGHNT and CDR2 YYREEE come from the germline V gene (reference sequence). The CDR3 nucleotides read TGTGCCAGCAGCTCCGCTACCTCCTACGAGCAGTACTTC. Translated: CASSSATSYEQYF.

The chain combines TRBV5-6 with TRBJ2-1; TRBD1 is a possible D gene (6 bases). This CDR3 has 12 amino acids. CDR1 is SGHDT, CDR2 YYEEEE, per germline. The V and J ends lost 4 bases and 7 bases respectively, with 9 bases between them. The CDR3 DNA reads as TGTGCCAGCAGCCAACAGGGTAATGAGCAGTTCTTC. Protein product: CASSQQGNEQFF. The variable domain in full, with the rest retrieved from reference TRBV5-6 and TRBJ2-1, is DAGVTQSPTHLIKTRGQQVTLRCSPKSGHDTVSWYQQALGQGPQFIFQYYEEEERQRGNFPDRFSGHQFPNYSSELNVNALLLGDSALYLCASSQQGNEQFFGPGTRLTVL.

The rearrangement uses TRBV19 and TRBJ2-2, with D tentatively TRBD1 (6 bases). Germline loops: CDR1 LNHDA, CDR2 SQIVND (reference sequence). Trimming pared 6 bases from V and 5 bases from J, leaving 19 bases between. The CDR3 sequence is 16 residues long. The DNA of the CDR3 is TGTGCCAGTAGGCAAGGGGGTCCAAGAGGAACCGGGGAGCTGTTTTTT. Its protein product is CASRQGGPRGTGELFF.

The chain combines TRBV6-5 with TRBJ1-6, with D uncertain. There are 15 residues in the CDR3. The ends were cut back, 4 bases at V and 8 bases at J, with 15 bases in the middle. Per germline, CDR1 MNHEY and CDR2 SVGAGI. CDR3 sequence reads: CASSFPRGGHSPLHF. DNA of the CDR3: TGTGCCAGCAGTTTTCCCCGGGGTGGCCATTCACCCCTCCACTTT.

V is TRBV7-8 and J is TRBJ1-2; D not certain. Germline CDR1 is SGHVS and CDR2 is FQNEAQ. Trimming took off 1 base at V and 8 bases at J, with 11 bases between the two ends. This CDR3 region has 13 residues. The CDR3 loop reads CASSLVQSNGYTF. The CDR3 DNA is TGTGCCAGCAGCTTAGTACAGTCGAACGGCTACACCTTC.

Regarding this clone: This sample also contains other DNA sequences that code for the same CDR3. This chain uses TRBV4-1 with TRBJ1-1, with D possibly being TRBD1 (6 bases). V was pared by 6 bases and J by 0 bases, with 11 bases between. Germline V gene lookup returns CDR1 MGHRA and CDR2 YSYEKL. The CDR3 runs 14 residues. The CDR3 coding sequence is TGCGCCAGCAGGAACAGGGCCATGAACACTGAAGCTTTCTTT. This translates into CASRNRAMNTEAFF.

This clone was recorded once. CDR3 loop: CARGLQEYSTDTQYF. CDR3 bases: TGTGCCAGGGGGTTACAGGAATATAGCACAGATACGCAGTATTTT. The chain couples TRBV2 to TRBJ2-3, with D possibly matching TRBD1 (5 bases). The V and J ends lost 9 bases and 0 bases respectively, with 16 bases between them. Germline V lookup: CDR1 SNHLY, CDR2 FYNNEI. The CDR3 loop spans 15 amino acids.

The chain has TRBV6-5 and TRBJ2-1, with a possible D match to TRBD2 (5 bases). The CDR3 runs 15 residues. V shed 8 bases and J shed 4 bases, with 18 bases lying between them. Germline loops: CDR1 MNHEY, CDR2 SVGAGI. CDR3 residues: CASASSPGRYNEQFF. DNA of the CDR3: TGTGCCAGCGCGTCTAGCCCGGGTCGTTACAATGAGCAGTTCTTC.

This clone was recorded once. The genes are TRBV7-3 and TRBJ1-5, with D possibly matching TRBD1 (5 bases). Germline V gene data show CDR1 as SGHTA and CDR2 as FQGTGA. V lost 1 base and J lost 2, with 9 bases in between. The CDR3 consists of 15 residues. CDR3 coding DNA: TGTGCCAGCAGCTTAAATGGCAGGGGCAATCAGCCCCAGCATTTT. Protein product: CASSLNGRGNQPQHF.

The chain employs TRBV6-5 and TRBJ1-5, with D possibly being TRBD1 (6 bases). The ends were cut back, 6 bases at V and 5 bases at J, with 14 bases in the middle. Per the germline V gene, CDR1 is MNHEY and CDR2 is SVGAGI. The CDR3 spans 14 residues. The CDR3 here is CASSKQGRDQPQHF. The DNA for the CDR3 is TGTGCCAGCAGCAAGCAGGGGCGGGATCAGCCCCAGCATTTT.

This chain links TRBV7-2 with TRBJ1-1; 9 bases line up with TRBD1. V lost 1 base to trimming and J lost 1 base; unmatched junction nucleotides: 1. Germline CDR1 and CDR2: SGHTA and FQGNSA. This CDR3 comprises 15 residues. Written as DNA, the CDR3 is TGTGCCAGCAGCTTAGTGGGACAGGGGAACACTGAAGCTTTCTTT. Protein: CASSLVGQGNTEAFF.

The V gene is TRBV30, the J gene TRBJ1-5, with a possible D match to TRBD1 (5 bases). Trimming removed 2 bases at V and 1 base at J, with 9 bases between. The CDR3 loop spans 14 amino acids. Germline V gene data show CDR1 as GTSNPN and CDR2 as SVGIG (reference sequence). The CDR3 region is CAWSPGLSNQPQHF. The CDR3 nucleotides read TGTGCCTGGAGTCCGGGACTCAGCAATCAGCCCCAGCATTTT.

CDR3 sequence reads: CSVADRIYTF. CDR3 nucleotides: TGCAGCGTTGCGGACAGGATTTACACCTTC. The chain recombines TRBV29-1 with TRBJ1-2; 7 bases agree with TRBD1. Germline lookup yields CDR1 SQVTM and CDR2 ANQGSEA. The CDR3 length is 10 residues. The V gene end was trimmed by 4 bases and the J gene end by 11 bases; junction bases not matched to a gene: 4.

The chain recombines TRBV5-5 with TRBJ2-2; no reliable D call. Trimming removed 3 bases from V and 3 bases from J, with 9 bases in between. CDR3 size: 14 residues. Germline assignment: CDR1 SGHKS and CDR2 YYEKEE (reference sequence). The CDR3 reads CASSSWLDTGELFF. CDR3 DNA: TGTGCCAGCAGCTCCTGGCTAGACACCGGGGAGCTGTTTTTT. Supplemented by reference TRBV5-5 and TRBJ2-2, the full variable domain reads DAGVTQSPTHLIKTRGQQVTLRCSPISGHKSVSWYQQVLGQGPQFIFQYYEKEERGRGNFPDRFSARQFPNYSSELNVNALLLGDSALYLCASSSWLDTGELFFGEGSRLTVL.